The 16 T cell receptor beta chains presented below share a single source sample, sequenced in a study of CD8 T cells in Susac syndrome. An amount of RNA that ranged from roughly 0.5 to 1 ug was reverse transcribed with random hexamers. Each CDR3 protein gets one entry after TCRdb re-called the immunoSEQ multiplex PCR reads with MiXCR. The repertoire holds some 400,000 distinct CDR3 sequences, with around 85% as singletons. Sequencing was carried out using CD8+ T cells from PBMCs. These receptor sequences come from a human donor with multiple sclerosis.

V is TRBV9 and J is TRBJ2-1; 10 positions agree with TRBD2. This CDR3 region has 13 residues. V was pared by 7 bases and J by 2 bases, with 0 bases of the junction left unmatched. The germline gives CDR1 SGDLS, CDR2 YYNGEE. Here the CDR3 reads CASGLAAYNEQFF. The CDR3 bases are TGTGCCAGCGGACTAGCGGCCTACAATGAGCAGTTCTTC.

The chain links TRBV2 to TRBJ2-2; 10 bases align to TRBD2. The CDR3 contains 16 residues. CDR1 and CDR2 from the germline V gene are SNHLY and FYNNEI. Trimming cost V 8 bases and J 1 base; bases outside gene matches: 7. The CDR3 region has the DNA TGTGCCAGCCATCTAGCGGGAGAGCTGAACACCGGGGAGCTGTTTTTT. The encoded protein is CASHLAGELNTGELFF.

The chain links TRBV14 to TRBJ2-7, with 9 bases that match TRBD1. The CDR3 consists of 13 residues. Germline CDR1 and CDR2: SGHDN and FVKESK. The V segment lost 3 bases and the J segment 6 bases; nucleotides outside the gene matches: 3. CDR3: CASSHKTGGEQYF. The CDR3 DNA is TGTGCCAGCAGCCATAAGACAGGGGGCGAGCAGTACTTC.

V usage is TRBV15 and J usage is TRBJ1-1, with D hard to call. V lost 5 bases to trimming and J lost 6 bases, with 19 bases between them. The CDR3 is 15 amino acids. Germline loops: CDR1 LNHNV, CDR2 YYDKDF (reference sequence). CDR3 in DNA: TGTGCCACCAGCCCCATCGGAGTTCTTGAGGCTGAAGCTTTCTTT. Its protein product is CATSPIGVLEAEAFF.

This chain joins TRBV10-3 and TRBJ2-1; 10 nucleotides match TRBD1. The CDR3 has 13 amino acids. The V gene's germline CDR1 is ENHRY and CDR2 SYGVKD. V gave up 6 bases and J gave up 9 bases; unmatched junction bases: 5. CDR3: CAIRGTGVGEQFF. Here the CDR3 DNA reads TGTGCCATCAGGGGGACAGGGGTTGGTGAGCAGTTCTTC.

The CDR3 nucleotides are TGTGCCAGCAGCCCTAGCGCCCAAGAGACCCAGTACTTC. Translated, it gives CASSPSAQETQYF. This chain uses TRBV7-6 with TRBJ2-5, with D maybe TRBD2 (6 bases). The ends were cut back, 5 bases at V and 1 base at J, with 8 bases in the middle. The V gene's germline CDR1 is SGHVS and CDR2 FNYEAQ. The CDR3 has 13 amino acids.

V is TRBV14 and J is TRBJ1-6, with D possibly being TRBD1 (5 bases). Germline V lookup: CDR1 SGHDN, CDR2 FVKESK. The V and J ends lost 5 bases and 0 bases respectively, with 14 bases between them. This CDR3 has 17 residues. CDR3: CASSSTALSSYNSPLHF. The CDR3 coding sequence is TGTGCCAGCAGCTCGACAGCTTTAAGCTCCTATAATTCACCCCTCCACTTT.

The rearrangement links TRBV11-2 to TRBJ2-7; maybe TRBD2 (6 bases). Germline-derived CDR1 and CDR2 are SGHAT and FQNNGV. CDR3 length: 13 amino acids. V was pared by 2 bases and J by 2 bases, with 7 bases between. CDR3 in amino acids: CASSLPGAYEQYF. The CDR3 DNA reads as TGTGCCAGCAGCTTACCGGGGGCCTACGAGCAGTACTTC.

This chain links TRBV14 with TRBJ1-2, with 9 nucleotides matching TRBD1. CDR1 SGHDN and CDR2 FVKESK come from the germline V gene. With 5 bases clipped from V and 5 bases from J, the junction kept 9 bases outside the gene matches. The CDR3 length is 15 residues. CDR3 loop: CASSAMIGQGYGYTF. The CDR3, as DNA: TGTGCCAGCAGCGCGATGATCGGACAGGGGTATGGCTACACCTTC.

CDR3 region: CASSLTGVGNEQFF. DNA for the CDR3: TGTGCCAGCAGTTTAACAGGGGTCGGGAATGAGCAGTTCTTC. J is TRBJ2-1 and V is TRBV27; 7 bases agree with TRBD1. The CDR3 totals 14 residues. V shed 2 bases, J shed 7 bases, and the junction held 5 bases outside the gene matches. The germline gives CDR1 MNHEY, CDR2 SMNVEV (reference sequence).

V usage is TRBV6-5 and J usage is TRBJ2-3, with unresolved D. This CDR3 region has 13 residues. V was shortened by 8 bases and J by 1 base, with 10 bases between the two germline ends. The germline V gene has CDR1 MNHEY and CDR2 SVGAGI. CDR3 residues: CASGDGGTDTQYF. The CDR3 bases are TGTGCCAGCGGTGATGGAGGCACAGATACGCAGTATTTT.

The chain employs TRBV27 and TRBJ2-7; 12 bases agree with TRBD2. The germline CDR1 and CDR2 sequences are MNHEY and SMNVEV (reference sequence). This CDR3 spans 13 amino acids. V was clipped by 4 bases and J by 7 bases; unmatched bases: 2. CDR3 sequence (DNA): TGTGCCAGCAGTTGGACTAGCGGGAATGAGCAGTACTTC. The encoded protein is CASSWTSGNEQYF.

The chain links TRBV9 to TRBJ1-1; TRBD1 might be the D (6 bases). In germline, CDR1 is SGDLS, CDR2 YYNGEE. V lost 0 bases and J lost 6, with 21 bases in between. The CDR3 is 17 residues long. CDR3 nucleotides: TGTGCCAGCAGCGTAGCTGGACAGAATTTACCCGAGTCTGAAGCTTTCTTT. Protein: CASSVAGQNLPESEAFF.

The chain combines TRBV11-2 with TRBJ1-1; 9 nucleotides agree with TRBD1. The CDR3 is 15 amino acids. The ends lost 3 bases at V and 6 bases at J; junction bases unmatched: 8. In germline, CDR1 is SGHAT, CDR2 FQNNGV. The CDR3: CASSFLGQGMAEAFF. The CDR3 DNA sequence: TGTGCCAGCAGCTTCCTCGGACAGGGGATGGCTGAAGCTTTCTTT.

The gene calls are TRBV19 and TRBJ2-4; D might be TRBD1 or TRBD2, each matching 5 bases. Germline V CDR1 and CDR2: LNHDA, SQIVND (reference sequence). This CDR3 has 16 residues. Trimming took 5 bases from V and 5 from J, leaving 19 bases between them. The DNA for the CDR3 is TGTGCCAGTAGTCCCCGGGACGGCGTTACGGAAAACATTCAGTACTTC. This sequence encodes CASSPRDGVTENIQYF. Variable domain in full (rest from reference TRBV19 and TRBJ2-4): DGGITQSPKYLFRKEGQNVTLSCEQNLNHDAMYWYRQDPGQGLRLIYYSQIVNDFQKGDIAEGYSVSREKKESFPLTVTSAQKNPTAFYLCASSPRDGVTENIQYFGAGTRLSVL.

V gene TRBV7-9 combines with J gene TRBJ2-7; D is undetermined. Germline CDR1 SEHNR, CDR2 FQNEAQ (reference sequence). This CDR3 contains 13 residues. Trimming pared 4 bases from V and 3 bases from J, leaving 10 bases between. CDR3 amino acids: CASSSPTIYEQYF. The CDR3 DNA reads TGTGCCAGCAGCTCTCCCACCATCTACGAGCAGTACTTC.